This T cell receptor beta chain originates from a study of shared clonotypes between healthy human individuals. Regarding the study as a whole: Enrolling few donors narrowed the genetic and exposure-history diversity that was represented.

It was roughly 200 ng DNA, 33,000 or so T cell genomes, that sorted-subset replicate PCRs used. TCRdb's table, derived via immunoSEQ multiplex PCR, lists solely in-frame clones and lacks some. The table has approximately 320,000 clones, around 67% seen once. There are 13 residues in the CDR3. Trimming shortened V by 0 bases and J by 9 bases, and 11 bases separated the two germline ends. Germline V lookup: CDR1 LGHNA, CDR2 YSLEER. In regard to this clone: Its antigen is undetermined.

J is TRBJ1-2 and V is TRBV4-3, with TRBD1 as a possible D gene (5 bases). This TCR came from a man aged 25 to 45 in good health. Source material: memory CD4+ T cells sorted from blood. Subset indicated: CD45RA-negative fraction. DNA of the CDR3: TGCGCCAGCAGCCAAGATCGTGAGGGGAGCTACACCTTC. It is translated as CASSQDREGSYTF.